This TCR beta chain was profiled in a study of shared clonotypes between healthy human individuals. At the level of the study: Per donor, CD8 memory used one plate, CD8 naive used two, CD4 memory used three and CD4 naive used three.

Study-wide points: Blood was the sole source, and tissue repertoires probably differ.

As concerns this clone: Its antigen is undetermined.

The healthy adult donors were HIV-negative and reported no recent acute infections or vaccinations. Every donor was a Caucasian adult from Nashville, Tennessee. Profiling relied on immunoSEQ multiplex PCR, and the TCRdb table lists in-frame clones only, not all of them. The sample carries more than 2 million clones, 90% to 97% recorded once. The sequence derives from a young man in good health. Input material: naive CD4+ T cells sorted from blood. Subset here: CD45RA+ positively selected.

DNA for the CDR3: TGTGCCAGCAGCCAGGTCGGACAGGGGAGGAATGGCTACACCTTC. This encodes CASSQVGQGRNGYTF. V is TRBV4-2 and J is TRBJ1-2; the match to TRBD1 covers 9 bases. The CDR3 spans 15 residues. The V and J ends lost 3 bases and 6 bases, in that order; junction bases with no gene match: 8. Germline V gives CDR1 LGHNA, CDR2 YNFKEQ.